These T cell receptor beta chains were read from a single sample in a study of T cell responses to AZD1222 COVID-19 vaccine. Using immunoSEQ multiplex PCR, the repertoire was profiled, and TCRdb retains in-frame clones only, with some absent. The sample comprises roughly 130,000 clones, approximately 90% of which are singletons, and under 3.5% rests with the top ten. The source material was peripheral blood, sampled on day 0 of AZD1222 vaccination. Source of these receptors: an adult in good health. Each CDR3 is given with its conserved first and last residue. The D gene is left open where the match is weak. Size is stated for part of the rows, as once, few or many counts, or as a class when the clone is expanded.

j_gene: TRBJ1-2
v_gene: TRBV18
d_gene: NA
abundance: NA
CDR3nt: TGTGCCAGCTCAGTACAGGGAATGGGATATGGCTACACCTTC
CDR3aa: CASSVQGMGYGYTF

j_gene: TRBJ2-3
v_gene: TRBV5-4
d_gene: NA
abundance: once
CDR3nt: TGTGCCAGCAGCTCGGACCTCCGTCCAGATACGCAGTATTTT
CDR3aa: CASSSDLRPDTQYF

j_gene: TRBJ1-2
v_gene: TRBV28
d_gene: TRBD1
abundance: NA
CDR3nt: TGTGCCAGCAGTTCCTGGGGACAGAACTATGGCTACACCTTC
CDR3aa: CASSSWGQNYGYTF

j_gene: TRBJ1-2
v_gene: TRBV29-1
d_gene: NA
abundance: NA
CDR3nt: TGCAGCGTTGTGAGCGTTCTATATGGCTACACCTTC
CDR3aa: CSVVSVLYGYTF

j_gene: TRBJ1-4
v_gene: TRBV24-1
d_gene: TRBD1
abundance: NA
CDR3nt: TGTGCCACCAGGGGGGGACAGGGGTCACCGAGGGGACTGTTTTTT
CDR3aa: CATRGGQGSPRGLFF

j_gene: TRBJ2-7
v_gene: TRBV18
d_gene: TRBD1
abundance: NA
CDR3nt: TGTGCCAGCTCAGAGGGACAGGGGGTCTACGAGCAGTACTTC
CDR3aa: CASSEGQGVYEQYF

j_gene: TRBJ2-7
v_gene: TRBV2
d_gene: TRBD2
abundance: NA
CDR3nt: TGTGCCAGCAGTGGGACTAGCGGGAAGTGGAACGAGCAGTACTTC
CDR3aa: CASSGTSGKWNEQYF

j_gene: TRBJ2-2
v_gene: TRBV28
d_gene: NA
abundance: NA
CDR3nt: TGTGCCATCTCCCCCCGCGGGGATTCGACCGGGGAGCTGTTTTTT
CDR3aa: CAISPRGDSTGELFF

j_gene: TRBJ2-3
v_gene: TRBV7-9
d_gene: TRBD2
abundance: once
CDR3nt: TGTGCCAGCAGCTTAGGTGGGCTAGCGGGGAGAAGCACAGATACGCAGTATTTT
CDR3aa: CASSLGGLAGRSTDTQYF

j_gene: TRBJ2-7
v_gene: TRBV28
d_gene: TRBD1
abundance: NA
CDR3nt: TGTGCCAGCAGCTACAACAGGGGGATCCTGAACGAGCAGTACTTC
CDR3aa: CASSYNRGILNEQYF

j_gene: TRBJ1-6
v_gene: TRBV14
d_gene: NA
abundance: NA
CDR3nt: TGTGCCAGCAGCCTTCGGACGGATAATTCACCCCTCCACTTT
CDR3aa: CASSLRTDNSPLHF

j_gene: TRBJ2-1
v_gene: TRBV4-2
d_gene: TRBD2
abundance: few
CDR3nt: TGTGCCAGCAGCCAAGATCCAACTAGCGGCTACAATGAGCAGTTCTTC
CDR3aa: CASSQDPTSGYNEQFF

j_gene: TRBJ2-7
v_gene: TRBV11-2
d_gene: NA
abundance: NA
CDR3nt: TGTGCCAGCAGCTTAGAGTTCGGGGGCGTGGGACAGTTTTACGAGCAGTACTTC
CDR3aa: CASSLEFGGVGQFYEQYF

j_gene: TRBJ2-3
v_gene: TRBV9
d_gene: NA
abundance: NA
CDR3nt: TGTGCCAGCAGCGCGTCTCAAGCGGGCAAGGAGTATTTT
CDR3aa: CASSASQAGKEYF

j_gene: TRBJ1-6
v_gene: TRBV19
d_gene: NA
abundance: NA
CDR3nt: TGTGCCAGTAGCCCGACGCTACCTTCACCCCTCCACTTT
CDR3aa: CASSPTLPSPLHF

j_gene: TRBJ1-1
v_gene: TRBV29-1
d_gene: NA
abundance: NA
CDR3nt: TGCAGCGCCCCCGGTCCAGATTTAATGAACACTGAAGCTTTCTTT
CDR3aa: CSAPGPDLMNTEAFF

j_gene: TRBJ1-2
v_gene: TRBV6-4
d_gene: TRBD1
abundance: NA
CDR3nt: TGTGCCAGCAGTGCAGGGGACAGCTATGGCTACACCTTC
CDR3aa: CASSAGDSYGYTF

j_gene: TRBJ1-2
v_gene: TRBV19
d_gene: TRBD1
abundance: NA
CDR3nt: TGTGCCAGTGGTAACGGACAGGGACTTGGTGGCTACACCTTC
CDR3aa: CASGNGQGLGGYTF